The clone carrying this T cell receptor beta chain showed up many times. As yet, its antigen is unknown. The sample belongs to a study of regulatory T cells in long-lasting Graves disease. Study conclusions and caveats: Persistent Graves' patients possessed reduced TCR diversity relative to recently diagnosed ones. Sample size was small, which may have lowered accuracy. It was in persistent disease that TRBV28, TRBJ1-2 and TRBJ2-5 were favored.

Stated time point: newly diagnosed GD, antithyroid drugs for less than 3 months. PBMC RNA served as the TCR library source. Germline V lookup: CDR1 SGHDT, CDR2 YYEEEE. V shed 9 bases, J shed 0 bases, and the junction held 7 bases outside the gene matches. The CDR3 runs 15 residues. Building of the TCR beta libraries involved iRepertoire HTBI primers and Arm-PCR of CDR3 regions. TCRdb used MiXCR to reprocess the multiplex PCR reads, holding one entry per CDR3 protein. The sample contains around 400,000 distinct CDR3 sequences, about 16% of which appear only once. This TCR came from a female donor with Graves disease. Specimen: peripheral blood mononuclear cells (PBMCs), collected at new diagnosis, from a patient treated with antithyroid drugs. This rearrangement joins TRBV5-6 to TRBJ2-3, with TRBD2 matching 10 bases. CDR3 loop: CATYSGGTSTDTQYF. The DNA for the CDR3 is TGTGCCACTTATAGCGGGGGGACTAGCACAGATACGCAGTATTTT. Complete variable domain (other parts from reference TRBV5-6 and TRBJ2-3): DAGVTQSPTHLIKTRGQQVTLRCSPKSGHDTVSWYQQALGQGPQFIFQYYEEEERQRGNFPDRFSGHQFPNYSSELNVNALLLGDSALYLCATYSGGTSTDTQYFGPGTRLTVL.